These 14 T cell receptor beta chains came from one sample sequenced in a study of somatic mutations in cytotoxic T cells in rheumatoid arthritis. Some clones are missing from TCRdb's copy, which holds only in-frame ones; the method was immunoSEQ multiplex PCR. Among under 15,000 clones listed, nearly 80% were seen once. The sample comprised CD8+ T cells sorted from blood. The receptors shown here come from an adult with rheumatoid arthritis.

The rearrangement joins TRBV9 to TRBJ1-1, with a weak D call TRBD1 (5 bases). CDR3 length: 15 residues. Per germline, CDR1 SGDLS and CDR2 YYNGEE. V gave up 2 bases and J gave up 3 bases, with 14 bases separating them. CDR3 coding DNA: TGTGCCAGCAGCGTCCGGGCGGGGGGTGACACTGAAGCTTTCTTT. It translates to CASSVRAGGDTEAFF. Looking up the rest from reference TRBV9 and TRBJ1-1 gives the full variable domain: DSGVTQTPKHLITATGQRVTLRCSPRSGDLSVYWYQQSLDQGLQFLIQYYNGEERAKGNILERFSAQQFPDLHSELNLSSLELGDSALYFCASSVRAGGDTEAFFGQGTRLTVV.

The J gene is TRBJ2-5, the V gene TRBV28, with 7 bases matching TRBD1. Germline V gives CDR1 MDHEN, CDR2 SYDVKM. Losses at the gene ends were 2 bases for V and 0 bases for J; bases not matched to a gene: 3. This CDR3 contains 15 residues. The CDR3, as DNA: TGTGCCAGCAGTTTAGGGGGACAGTACCAAGAGACCCAGTACTTC. This sequence encodes CASSLGGQYQETQYF.

This clone is a singleton in its sample. V is TRBV4-1 and J is TRBJ2-5; 11 nucleotides agree with TRBD2. V gave up 4 bases and J gave up 2 bases; unmatched junction bases: 6. This CDR3 is built from 16 residues. Germline-derived CDR1 and CDR2 are MGHRA and YSYEKL. CDR3 nucleotide sequence: TGCGCCAGCAGCCCGGGACTAGCGGAGACTCAAGAGACCCAGTACTTC. This codes for CASSPGLAETQETQYF.

The chain carries TRBV29-1 and TRBJ2-5; 11 positions match TRBD1. The J call may be in error: the DNA end matches TRBJ2-7 better. The germline V gene has CDR1 SQVTM and CDR2 ANQGSEA. This CDR3 comprises 14 residues. The CDR3: CSVGTGGYGYEQYF. CDR3 coding DNA: TGCAGCGTGGGGACAGGGGGTTATGGCTACGAGCAGTACTTC.

The rearrangement uses TRBV6-6 and TRBJ1-1; D is uncertain. Per germline, CDR1 MNHNY and CDR2 SVGAGI (reference sequence). CDR3 length equals 14 residues. V lost 0 bases to trimming and J lost 6 bases, with 11 bases between them. The CDR3 DNA reads TGTGCCAGCAGTTACTCTAAGGAAAGTGCTGAAGCTTTCTTT. It yields the protein CASSYSKESAEAFF.

The J gene is TRBJ1-4, the V gene TRBV21-1. TRBV21-1 is shown as a pseudogene. This CDR3 comprises 14 residues. The CDR3 is CASSKWTANEKLFF. The CDR3 DNA reads TGTGCCAGCAGCAAGTGGACGGCTAATGAAAAACTGTTTTTT.

The V call is TRBV6-6, the J call TRBJ2-5; D is perhaps TRBD2 (6 bases). There are 14 residues in the CDR3. The V end lost 2 bases, the J end lost 1 base, and 8 bases lay between the germline ends. From germline, CDR1 is MNHNY and CDR2 SVGAGI (reference sequence). The CDR3 sequence: CASSYPGGQETQYF. DNA for the CDR3: TGTGCCAGCAGTTACCCCGGGGGCCAAGAGACCCAGTACTTC.

The chain combines TRBV5-1 with TRBJ2-3, with D possibly TRBD2 on 5 matching bases. Per the germline V gene, CDR1 is SGHRS and CDR2 is YFSETQ. The CDR3 is 15 residues long. With 2 bases removed from V and 0 bases from J, the gap between germline ends came to 10 bases. The CDR3, as DNA: TGCGCCAGCAGCTTAGCGGATACTAGCACAGATACGCAGTATTTT. This translates into CASSLADTSTDTQYF.

V is TRBV19 and J is TRBJ1-5, with D unresolved. The CDR3 has 15 amino acids. Trimming left V 2 bases short and J 2 bases short, with 10 bases between. The germline CDR1 and CDR2 sequences are LNHDA and SQIVND (reference sequence). This CDR3 reads CASSIYSGGNQPQHF. The DNA for the CDR3 is TGTGCCAGTAGTATATATTCGGGCGGCAATCAGCCCCAGCATTTT.

This chain connects TRBV7-6 to TRBJ2-4; D remains unclear. V gave up 0 bases and J gave up 11 bases, with 11 bases separating them. CDR1 is SGHVS and CDR2 is FNYEAQ in the germline V gene. The CDR3 totals 13 residues. CDR3 amino acids: CASSLAEPGLQYF. The CDR3 DNA reads as TGTGCCAGCAGCTTAGCCGAACCCGGGCTTCAGTACTTC.

This rearrangement joins TRBV4-1 to TRBJ2-1; no definite D call. V lost 4 bases, J lost 5 bases, and 6 bases lay in between. Germline loops: CDR1 MGHRA, CDR2 YSYEKL. The CDR3 spans 12 residues. Written as DNA, the CDR3 is TGCGCCAGCAGCCCGTTTAACAATGAGCAGTTCTTC. It is translated as CASSPFNNEQFF.

The chain is built from TRBV28 and TRBJ2-7; either TRBD1 or TRBD2 may supply D (5 bases each). The germline CDR1 and CDR2 sequences are MDHEN and SYDVKM. Deletions cut 8 bases from V and 6 bases from J, with 11 bases between. The CDR3 has 11 residues. The CDR3 region is CASSPGTEQYF. The DNA for the CDR3 is TGTGCCAGCTCTCCGGGGACCGAGCAGTACTTC.

This clone was counted a single time. The rearrangement uses TRBV27 and TRBJ1-5, with a possible D match to TRBD1 (5 bases). Trimming stripped 1 base from V and 6 bases from J, with 10 bases between. Germline V gene sequence: CDR1 MNHEY, CDR2 SMNVEV (reference sequence). The CDR3 contains 14 residues. The CDR3 protein is CASSLWGVAQPQHF. The DNA for the CDR3 is TGTGCCAGCAGTTTATGGGGGGTGGCTCAGCCCCAGCATTTT.

The chain employs TRBV4-1 and TRBJ2-7; no definite D call. The CDR3 loop spans 14 amino acids. The V gene lost 0 bases and the J gene lost 5 bases, with 11 bases spanning the gap. The germline gives CDR1 MGHRA, CDR2 YSYEKL. CDR3 protein: CASSQDPTIDEQYF. CDR3 nucleotides: TGCGCCAGCAGCCAAGACCCCACGATCGACGAGCAGTACTTC.